This is a list of T cell receptor beta chains from one sample in a study of a mutant IDH1 vaccine in newly diagnosed glioma. Libraries were prepared by immunoSEQ multiplex PCR; TCRdb keeps only in-frame clonotypes and omits some of them. This table holds fewer than 100,000 clones, about 90% found once. Sequences were derived from PBMCs, sampled from a glioma patient treated with radiotherapy, temozolomide or both. The receptors stem from a woman between 50 and 59 years old with glioma. CDR3s include the opening cysteine and the closing phenylalanine or tryptophan. D genes are given only for firm matches. Expanded clones are given a class, and other clones once, few, many or no size at all.

j_call: TRBJ1-2; clone_size: .; v_call: TRBV6-5; d_call: .; cdr3_length: 13; cdr3_aa: CASSYVPSGGYTF; cdr3_nt: TGTGCCAGCAGTTACGTGCCTTCTGGGGGCTACACCTTC
j_call: TRBJ2-1; clone_size: .; v_call: TRBV4-1; d_call: .; cdr3_length: 17; cdr3_aa: CASSQDRGASTYNEQFF; cdr3_nt: TGCGCCAGCAGCCAAGATCGGGGCGCATCAACCTACAATGAGCAGTTCTTC
j_call: TRBJ1-2; clone_size: .; v_call: TRBV9; d_call: .; cdr3_length: 15; cdr3_aa: CASSVLGTTNYGYTF; cdr3_nt: TGTGCCAGCAGCGTTCTCGGGACAACTAACTATGGCTACACCTTC
j_call: TRBJ2-7; clone_size: .; v_call: TRBV6-6; d_call: TRBD1; cdr3_length: 13; cdr3_aa: CASSYPGQAEQYF; cdr3_nt: TGTGCCAGCAGTTACCCCGGACAGGCCGAGCAGTACTTC
j_call: TRBJ2-7; clone_size: .; v_call: TRBV28; d_call: .; cdr3_length: 17; cdr3_aa: CASSRSHDGFPPLEQYF; cdr3_nt: TGTGCCAGCAGTAGATCCCATGACGGATTCCCCCCTCTCGAGCAGTACTTC
j_call: TRBJ1-4; clone_size: .; v_call: TRBV7-9; d_call: TRBD1; cdr3_length: 15; cdr3_aa: CASSLRQGNNEKLFF; cdr3_nt: TGTGCCAGCAGCTTGAGACAGGGCAATAATGAAAAACTGTTTTTT
j_call: TRBJ2-7; clone_size: once; v_call: TRBV5-1; d_call: TRBD2; cdr3_length: 15; cdr3_aa: CASSLMTSGDYEQYF; cdr3_nt: TGCGCCAGCAGCTTGATGACTAGCGGAGATTACGAGCAGTACTTC
j_call: TRBJ2-1; clone_size: .; v_call: TRBV7-3; d_call: TRBD2; cdr3_length: 14; cdr3_aa: CASSLHPTAGVTFF; cdr3_nt: TGTGCCAGCAGCCTACACCCAACCGCGGGAGTGACGTTCTTC
j_call: TRBJ2-1; clone_size: .; v_call: TRBV2; d_call: .; cdr3_length: 16; cdr3_aa: CASSEALGSSYNEQFF; cdr3_nt: TGTGCCAGCAGTGAAGCGCTCGGGAGCTCCTACAATGAGCAGTTCTTC
j_call: TRBJ1-1; clone_size: few; v_call: TRBV10-1; d_call: .; cdr3_length: 15; cdr3_aa: CASSEEGRDLAEAFF; cdr3_nt: TGCGCCAGCAGTGAGGAGGGGCGCGACTTGGCTGAAGCTTTCTTT
j_call: TRBJ2-3; clone_size: .; v_call: TRBV5-6; d_call: TRBD2; cdr3_length: 16; cdr3_aa: CASSLPELAGTDTQYF; cdr3_nt: TGTGCCAGCAGCTTACCCGAACTAGCGGGCACAGATACGCAGTATTTT
j_call: TRBJ1-1; clone_size: .; v_call: TRBV5-1; d_call: .; cdr3_length: 16; cdr3_aa: CASSLSSAGANTEAFF; cdr3_nt: TGCGCCAGCAGCCTCAGTTCGGCAGGGGCGAACACTGAAGCTTTCTTT
j_call: TRBJ2-2; clone_size: .; v_call: TRBV19; d_call: .; cdr3_length: 16; cdr3_aa: CASSPRRASNTGELFF; cdr3_nt: TGTGCCAGTAGTCCGCGCAGAGCCTCGAACACCGGGGAGCTGTTTTTT
j_call: TRBJ1-2; clone_size: .; v_call: TRBV11-2; d_call: TRBD1; cdr3_length: 17; cdr3_aa: CASSLDRGTGEAYGYTF; cdr3_nt: TGTGCCAGCAGCTTAGACCGGGGAACAGGGGAGGCCTATGGCTACACCTTC
j_call: TRBJ2-2; clone_size: .; v_call: TRBV5-5; d_call: TRBD2; cdr3_length: 18; cdr3_aa: CASSLAGSLAGGLRELFF; cdr3_nt: TGTGCCAGCAGCTTGGCTGGGTCTCTAGCGGGAGGCCTCCGGGAGCTGTTTTTT
j_call: TRBJ1-2; clone_size: .; v_call: TRBV30; d_call: TRBD1; cdr3_length: 16; cdr3_aa: CAWSLGTGAANYGYTF; cdr3_nt: TGTGCCTGGAGTCTCGGGACAGGTGCCGCTAACTATGGCTACACCTTC
j_call: TRBJ1-5; clone_size: .; v_call: TRBV30; d_call: .; cdr3_length: 13; cdr3_aa: CAWSVWSNQPQHF; cdr3_nt: TGTGCCTGGAGTGTATGGTCCAATCAGCCCCAGCATTTT
j_call: TRBJ2-1; clone_size: .; v_call: TRBV5-1; d_call: .; cdr3_length: 15; cdr3_aa: CASSLNLDTYNEQFF; cdr3_nt: TGCGCCAGCAGCTTGAATCTGGACACCTACAATGAGCAGTTCTTC
j_call: TRBJ2-2; clone_size: .; v_call: TRBV5-1; d_call: .; cdr3_length: 15; cdr3_aa: CASSLWQGGPGELFF; cdr3_nt: TGCGCCAGCAGCTTGTGGCAGGGGGGTCCCGGGGAGCTGTTTTTT
j_call: TRBJ2-7; clone_size: .; v_call: TRBV13; d_call: .; cdr3_length: 16; cdr3_aa: CASSSAEGGGPYEQYF; cdr3_nt: TGTGCCAGCAGCTCCGCAGAAGGGGGGGGGCCGTACGAGCAGTACTTC
j_call: TRBJ2-7; clone_size: .; v_call: TRBV18; d_call: .; cdr3_length: 12; cdr3_aa: CASSPVIGEQYF; cdr3_nt: TGTGCCAGCTCACCAGTAATTGGGGAGCAGTACTTC
j_call: TRBJ1-2; clone_size: .; v_call: TRBV29-1; d_call: .; cdr3_length: 12; cdr3_aa: CSVRPESYGYTF; cdr3_nt: TGCAGCGTTCGCCCCGAGTCCTATGGCTACACCTTC
j_call: TRBJ2-7; clone_size: .; v_call: TRBV11-2; d_call: .; cdr3_length: 14; cdr3_aa: CASSQSSGLDEQYF; cdr3_nt: TGTGCCAGCAGTCAAAGTTCCGGGCTCGACGAGCAGTACTTC
j_call: TRBJ2-1; clone_size: .; v_call: TRBV7-8; d_call: .; cdr3_length: 13; cdr3_aa: CASSLARANEQFF; cdr3_nt: TGTGCCAGCAGCTTAGCGAGGGCCAATGAGCAGTTCTTC
j_call: TRBJ1-3; clone_size: .; v_call: TRBV5-5; d_call: .; cdr3_length: 17; cdr3_aa: CASSLDTGISSGNTIYF; cdr3_nt: TGTGCCAGCAGCTTGGACACAGGGATTAGCTCTGGAAACACCATATATTTT
j_call: TRBJ1-3; clone_size: .; v_call: TRBV6-5; d_call: TRBD1; cdr3_length: 15; cdr3_aa: CASRGTGLYGNTIYF; cdr3_nt: TGTGCCAGCAGGGGGACAGGGTTGTACGGAAACACCATATATTTT
j_call: TRBJ2-1; clone_size: once; v_call: TRBV7-2; d_call: TRBD2; cdr3_length: 15; cdr3_aa: CASSLASGRYNEQFF; cdr3_nt: TGTGCCAGCAGCTTAGCTAGCGGGAGGTACAATGAGCAGTTCTTC
j_call: TRBJ2-1; clone_size: once; v_call: TRBV11-2; d_call: .; cdr3_length: 14; cdr3_aa: CASSLGGSYNEQFF; cdr3_nt: TGTGCCAGCAGCTTAGGGGGTTCCTACAATGAGCAGTTCTTC
j_call: TRBJ2-2; clone_size: .; v_call: TRBV2; d_call: TRBD1; cdr3_length: 15; cdr3_aa: CASSEFGTGTGELFF; cdr3_nt: TGTGCCAGCAGTGAATTTGGGACAGGCACCGGGGAGCTGTTTTTT
j_call: TRBJ2-7; clone_size: .; v_call: TRBV28; d_call: TRBD2; cdr3_length: 14; cdr3_aa: CASSVREATYEQYF; cdr3_nt: TGTGCCAGCAGTGTCCGGGAGGCGACCTACGAGCAGTACTTC
j_call: TRBJ2-1; clone_size: .; v_call: TRBV11-3; d_call: TRBD1; cdr3_length: 15; cdr3_aa: CASSPGQGAPSEQFF; cdr3_nt: TGTGCCAGCAGCCCAGGACAGGGGGCACCGAGTGAGCAGTTCTTC
j_call: TRBJ2-5; clone_size: .; v_call: TRBV28; d_call: TRBD2; cdr3_length: 18; cdr3_aa: CASSLRPRGSSGKETQYF; cdr3_nt: TGTGCCAGCAGTTTAAGGCCCCGGGGGTCTAGCGGGAAAGAGACCCAGTACTTC
j_call: TRBJ2-7; clone_size: .; v_call: TRBV18; d_call: .; cdr3_length: 15; cdr3_aa: CASSPGRGGTYEQYF; cdr3_nt: TGTGCCAGCTCACCCGGCAGGGGTGGGACCTACGAGCAGTACTTC
j_call: TRBJ1-5; clone_size: .; v_call: TRBV19; d_call: .; cdr3_length: 17; cdr3_aa: CASSHPPTGRVNQPQHF; cdr3_nt: TGTGCCAGTAGTCACCCCCCAACTGGACGCGTGAATCAGCCCCAGCATTTT
j_call: TRBJ2-1; clone_size: .; v_call: TRBV30; d_call: TRBD1; cdr3_length: 12; cdr3_aa: CAWIDRGTFWFF; cdr3_nt: TGTGCCTGGATAGACAGGGGCACTTTCTGGTTCTTC
j_call: TRBJ2-7; clone_size: .; v_call: TRBV30; d_call: TRBD2; cdr3_length: 12; cdr3_aa: CAWSGRPGGQYF; cdr3_nt: TGTGCCTGGAGTGGACGGCCGGGGGGGCAGTACTTC
j_call: TRBJ1-6; clone_size: few; v_call: TRBV9; d_call: TRBD1; cdr3_length: 15; cdr3_aa: CASSVSGTGNSPLHF; cdr3_nt: TGTGCCAGCAGCGTAAGCGGGACAGGTAATTCACCCCTCCACTTT
j_call: TRBJ2-3; clone_size: .; v_call: TRBV19; d_call: TRBD1; cdr3_length: 14; cdr3_aa: CASSLGGWRDTQYF; cdr3_nt: TGTGCCAGTAGTTTAGGGGGCTGGAGAGATACGCAGTATTTT
j_call: TRBJ2-7; clone_size: once; v_call: TRBV28; d_call: .; cdr3_length: 16; cdr3_aa: CASSLDFTGPITEQYF; cdr3_nt: TGTGCCAGCAGTTTAGATTTCACGGGACCTATTACCGAGCAGTACTTC
j_call: TRBJ2-3; clone_size: .; v_call: TRBV9; d_call: .; cdr3_length: 19; cdr3_aa: CASSTSPAGLPSSTDTQYF; cdr3_nt: TGTGCCAGCAGCACTTCTCCCGCGGGTCTGCCTTCTAGCACAGATACGCAGTATTTT
j_call: TRBJ2-7; clone_size: .; v_call: TRBV9; d_call: TRBD2; cdr3_length: 15; cdr3_aa: CASSVGTSRSYEQYF; cdr3_nt: TGTGCCAGCAGCGTAGGGACTAGCCGAAGCTACGAGCAGTACTTC
j_call: TRBJ2-7; clone_size: .; v_call: TRBV5-1; d_call: TRBD1; cdr3_length: 14; cdr3_aa: CASSFGTGDYEQYF; cdr3_nt: TGCGCCAGCAGCTTCGGGACAGGGGACTACGAGCAGTACTTC
j_call: TRBJ2-2; clone_size: .; v_call: TRBV28; d_call: .; cdr3_length: 15; cdr3_aa: CASSSSGGGTGELFF; cdr3_nt: TGTGCCAGCAGTTCCTCAGGGGGGGGCACCGGGGAGCTGTTTTTT
j_call: TRBJ1-2; clone_size: .; v_call: TRBV11-2; d_call: TRBD1; cdr3_length: 15; cdr3_aa: CASSLGTGVNYGYTF; cdr3_nt: TGTGCCAGCAGCTTAGGGACAGGAGTTAACTATGGCTACACCTTC
j_call: TRBJ2-7; clone_size: few; v_call: TRBV7-3; d_call: .; cdr3_length: 13; cdr3_aa: CASSPGSPYEQYF; cdr3_nt: TGTGCCAGCAGCCCTGGCAGTCCCTACGAGCAGTACTTC
j_call: TRBJ2-5; clone_size: .; v_call: TRBV5-1; d_call: TRBD1; cdr3_length: 14; cdr3_aa: CASSLGQGGETQYF; cdr3_nt: TGCGCCAGCAGCTTGGGACAGGGTGGCGAGACCCAGTACTTC
j_call: TRBJ2-7; clone_size: .; v_call: TRBV28; d_call: .; cdr3_length: 15; cdr3_aa: CASSSPTGSRYEQYF; cdr3_nt: TGTGCCAGCAGTTCCCCGACGGGCTCCCGCTACGAGCAGTACTTC
j_call: TRBJ1-3; clone_size: .; v_call: TRBV18; d_call: .; cdr3_length: 15; cdr3_aa: CASSPTGRSGNTIYF; cdr3_nt: TGTGCCAGCTCACCAACAGGCCGCTCTGGAAACACCATATATTTT
j_call: TRBJ2-2; clone_size: .; v_call: TRBV9; d_call: .; cdr3_length: 14; cdr3_aa: CASGHRLLSGELFF; cdr3_nt: TGTGCCAGCGGCCACAGGCTCCTATCCGGGGAGCTGTTTTTT
j_call: TRBJ2-7; clone_size: .; v_call: TRBV6-5; d_call: TRBD1; cdr3_length: 13; cdr3_aa: CATSGTGGNEQYF; cdr3_nt: TGTGCCACCTCCGGGACAGGGGGAAACGAGCAGTACTTC
j_call: TRBJ2-5; clone_size: .; v_call: TRBV27; d_call: TRBD1; cdr3_length: 15; cdr3_aa: CASSDQQGLQETQYF; cdr3_nt: TGTGCCAGCAGTGACCAACAGGGGCTCCAAGAGACCCAGTACTTC
j_call: TRBJ2-7; clone_size: .; v_call: TRBV5-6; d_call: .; cdr3_length: 13; cdr3_aa: CASSLAVVSEQYF; cdr3_nt: TGTGCCAGCAGCTTGGCTGTGGTTTCCGAGCAGTACTTC